One sample yielded the 14 T cell receptor beta chains listed below, sequenced in a study of regulatory T cells in long-lasting Graves disease. To make TCR beta libraries, researchers used iRepertoire HTBI primers and Arm-PCR of CDR3 regions. From the multiplex PCR reads, TCRdb called clonotypes with MiXCR, one entry per CDR3 protein. Among hundreds of thousands of distinct CDR3 sequences, approximately 16% were seen once, and the ten largest hold around 25%. Time point: newly diagnosed GD, antithyroid drugs for less than 3 months. Isolated PBMC RNA provided the starting material for the TCR library. These data are also associated with another study on T cells in Graves' hyperthyroidism and ophthalmopathy.

The material sequenced was peripheral blood mononuclear cells (PBMCs), taken at new diagnosis, from a patient treated with antithyroid drugs. Receptor source: a woman aged 35-65 years with Graves disease.

The table lists this clonotype with many counts. The rearrangement uses TRBV28 and TRBJ1-6; weak D call: TRBD1 (6 bases). In germline, CDR1 is MDHEN, CDR2 SYDVKM. V was cut by 2 bases and J by 9 bases, with 14 bases left in between. The CDR3 is 15 amino acids. CDR3 loop: CASSLRGGTGSPLHF. The CDR3 region has the DNA TGTGCCAGCAGTTTAAGGGGGGGGACCGGTTCACCCCTCCACTTT.

This clonotype was seen a few times. The rearrangement joins TRBV6-1 to TRBJ2-2; possible D gene TRBD1, 5 bases. The germline V and J ends were trimmed by 6 bases and 6 bases, with 14 bases remaining between them. Germline CDR1 is MNHNS and CDR2 is SASEGT. The CDR3 loop spans 14 amino acids. In nucleotides, the CDR3 is TGTGCCAGCAGACCGGACACGGCTGCCGGGGAGCTGTTTTTT. This codes for CASRPDTAAGELFF.

J is TRBJ2-1 and V is TRBV5-6, with no clear D. Germline CDR1 reads SGHDT; CDR2 reads YYEEEE. The CDR3 runs 16 residues. V dropped 6 bases and J dropped 0 bases, with 16 bases sitting between them. For the CDR3, the DNA is TGTGCCAGCATCCCTGGACCCCGAAGCTCCTACAATGAGCAGTTCTTC. This translates into CASIPGPRSSYNEQFF.

Remarks on this clonotype: A read error may account for a junction end that differs from germline. The V call is TRBV6-1, the J call TRBJ2-6, with a weak D call TRBD1 (5 bases). CDR1 and CDR2 (germline): MNHNS, SASEGT. CDR3 length equals 16 residues. CDR3 loop: CASSKFGYSGANALTF. For the CDR3, the DNA is TGTGCCAGCAGTAAGTTCGGGTACTCTGGGGCCAACGCCCTGACTTTC.

The V gene is TRBV12-3 or TRBV12-4, the J gene TRBJ2-3; D could derive from TRBD1 or TRBD2 (5 bases each). V was trimmed by 2 bases and J by 6 bases, leaving 15 bases between them. The length of the CDR3 is 15 residues. The DNA of the CDR3 is TGTGCCAGCAGTTTAAATAGTTGGGACGAGGATACGCAGTATTTT. It yields the protein CASSLNSWDEDTQYF.

Notes on this clonotype: Mismatch with germline at one junction end may stem from a read error. V usage is TRBV18 and J usage is TRBJ2-2, with 8 bases that match TRBD2. Per the germline V gene, CDR1 is KGHSH and CDR2 is LQKENI. This CDR3 comprises 15 residues. Here the CDR3 DNA reads TGTGCCAGCTCACCACGGGGACTAGGAACCGGGGGGCTGTTTTTT. Amino acid sequence: CASSPRGLGTGGLFF.

This clonotype was observed at least ten times. V gene TRBV6-5 combines with J gene TRBJ1-5, with a tentative D call TRBD1 (5 bases). The length of the CDR3 is 12 residues. CDR1 and CDR2 (germline): MNHEY, SVGAGI. Trimming took off 6 bases at V and 4 bases at J, with 7 bases between the two ends. The CDR3 DNA reads as TGTGCCAGCAGCTCAGGGAATCAGCCCCAGCATTTT. Amino acid sequence: CASSSGNQPQHF.

This clonotype was found many times. The chain couples TRBV12-3 or TRBV12-4 to TRBJ2-1; 9 positions match TRBD2. The CDR3 contains 14 residues. V lost 3 bases to trimming and J lost 7 bases; unmatched junction nucleotides: 4. CDR3 sequence (DNA): TGTGCCAGCAGTTTTGCGGGGGGGCCAAATGAGCAGTTCTTC. Amino acid sequence: CASSFAGGPNEQFF.

This clonotype was observed many times. The V and J genes are TRBV12-3 or TRBV12-4 and TRBJ2-4; 9 bases are shared with TRBD1. V lost 6 bases, J lost 5 bases, and 8 bases stayed unmatched. The length of the CDR3 is 15 residues. Here the CDR3 DNA reads TGTGCCAGCAGCGAACCGGGACAGGGACAAAACATTCAGTACTTC. As protein: CASSEPGQGQNIQYF.

This clonotype was seen ten or more times. The junction departs from the called germline gene at one end, perhaps through a read error. The V gene is TRBV28, the J gene TRBJ2-5; 7 bases are shared with TRBD2. Germline CDR1 and CDR2: MDHEN and SYDVKM. The CDR3 is 17 residues long. Written as DNA, the CDR3 is TGTGCCAGCAATTTAAGCTGGCTAGCGGCTAACCAAGAGACCCAGTACTTC. It is translated as CASNLSWLAANQETQYF.

The V call is TRBV5-1, the J call TRBJ1-1; D not certain. Per the germline V gene, CDR1 is SGHRS and CDR2 is YFSETQ. The CDR3 is made up of 14 amino acids. V shed 0 bases and J shed 1 base, with 7 bases lying between them. This CDR3 is CASSLAQKNTEAFF. The CDR3 region has the DNA TGCGCCAGCAGCTTGGCTCAGAAGAACACTGAAGCTTTCTTT.

This clonotype appeared a single time. This sequence joins TRBV27 and TRBJ2-7; no reliable D call. The germline gives CDR1 MNHEY, CDR2 SMNVEV (reference sequence). The V and J ends lost 7 bases and 0 bases respectively, with 16 bases between them. The CDR3 extends over 15 amino acids. Here the CDR3 reads CASNRGGRSSYEQYF. The CDR3 region has the DNA TGTGCCAGCAACAGAGGTGGTAGGAGCTCCTACGAGCAGTACTTC.

The rearrangement joins TRBV20-1 to TRBJ1-6, with TRBD1 matching over 8 bases. The CDR3 is made up of 18 amino acids. V lost 0 bases, J lost 7 bases, and 14 bases stayed unmatched. The germline gives CDR1 DFQATT, CDR2 SNEGSKA (reference sequence). CDR3 sequence (DNA): TGCAGTGCTAGAGATGTACTAGGACAGGGTTCGGAAAATTCACCCCTCCACTTT. It encodes CSARDVLGQGSENSPLHF.

The table lists this clonotype with a few counts. The chain uses TRBV12-3 or TRBV12-4 and TRBJ1-2, with TRBD1 as a possible D gene (6 bases). CDR3 length: 13 residues. Trimming shortened V by 6 bases and J by 3 bases, and 11 bases separated the two germline ends. The CDR3 DNA sequence: TGTGCCAGCAGACATCAGGGGTACTATGGCTACACCTTC. Translated: CASRHQGYYGYTF.